Presented here are 30 T cell receptor beta chains from one specimen sequenced in a study of beta chain features in type 1 diabetes. Expressed TCRB transcripts were sequenced because the entire RNA isolate underwent reverse transcription. Sequencing used immunoSEQ multiplex PCR; TCRdb keeps in-frame clones, though not all of them. This sample yields 150,000 or so clones, of which 63% are seen a single time; 0.08% to 0.1% belongs to the top ten. Findings of the study overall: TCRB CDR3s from Type 1 diabetes patients were moderately but significantly shorter in all four CD4+ subsets.

No cognate antigen is known for these TCRs. The source material was naive CD4+ T cells from blood. Receptor source: a man younger than 45 with type 1 diabetes.

This clone was picked up a small number of times. The chain couples TRBV4-3 to TRBJ2-7; 8 bases match TRBD1. With V trimmed by 0 bases and J by 0 bases, 7 bases remained unmatched. The CDR3 has 17 amino acids. Germline V gene sequence: CDR1 LGHNA, CDR2 YSLEER. CDR3 protein: CASSQDWDRLSSYEQYF. CDR3 nucleotide sequence: TGCGCCAGCAGCCAAGACTGGGACAGGCTGAGCTCCTACGAGCAGTACTTC.

The rearrangement uses TRBV15 and TRBJ2-7; the match to TRBD1 covers 8 bases. V lost 0 bases, J lost 3 bases, and 4 bases stayed unmatched. This CDR3 spans 15 amino acids. CDR1 LNHNV and CDR2 YYDKDF come from the germline V gene (reference sequence). In DNA form, the CDR3 reads TGTGCCACCAGCAGAGATCGGGACAGGAGCTACGAGCAGTACTTC. Translating it yields CATSRDRDRSYEQYF.

This clone was picked up a small number of times. The chain is built from TRBV14 and TRBJ2-1, with TRBD2 matching 13 bases. V was pared by 1 base and J by 9 bases, with 3 bases of the junction left unmatched. Germline V gene lookup returns CDR1 SGHDN and CDR2 FVKESK. The CDR3 consists of 15 residues. The CDR3 sequence is CASSQGTSGRGEQFF. CDR3 DNA: TGTGCCAGCAGCCAAGGGACTAGCGGGAGAGGTGAGCAGTTCTTC.

This clone was counted between two and nine times. V gene TRBV15 combines with J gene TRBJ2-7; no clear D gene. The CDR3 sequence is 13 residues long. The germline V gene encodes CDR1 LNHNV and CDR2 YYDKDF (reference sequence). Trimming took 0 bases from V and 7 from J, leaving 10 bases between them. CDR3 DNA: TGTGCCACCAGCAGAGACCCTTCGTGGGAGCAGTACTTC. This gives the protein CATSRDPSWEQYF.

This sequence joins TRBV7-2 and TRBJ2-3; 7 nucleotides agree with TRBD2. The germline V gene encodes CDR1 SGHTA and CDR2 FQGNSA. V dropped 3 bases and J dropped 2; count of bases not matched to a gene: 5. CDR3 length: 15 amino acids. As DNA, the CDR3 is TGTGCCAGCAGCTTTCTAGCGGCAAACACAGATACGCAGTATTTT. This sequence encodes CASSFLAANTDTQYF.

This clone was counted between two and nine times. The chain combines TRBV30 with TRBJ2-3; 12 bases agree with TRBD2. The germline gives CDR1 GTSNPN, CDR2 SVGIG (reference sequence). The V gene end was trimmed by 2 bases and the J gene end by 1 base; junction bases not matched to a gene: 4. This CDR3 contains 16 residues. CDR3 sequence reads: CAWSRLAGVGTDTQYF. CDR3 in DNA: TGTGCCTGGAGTCGACTAGCGGGGGTGGGCACAGATACGCAGTATTTT.

This chain connects TRBV5-1 to TRBJ2-5; D is undetermined. The CDR3 totals 15 residues. Per germline, CDR1 SGHRS and CDR2 YFSETQ. V lost 0 bases and J 1 base, leaving 10 bases between the germline ends. CDR3 DNA sequence: TGCGCCAGCAGCTTGGTCTGGGTACGCCAAGAGACCCAGTACTTC. The encoded protein is CASSLVWVRQETQYF.

V gene TRBV9 combines with J gene TRBJ2-1; 11 nucleotides align to TRBD2. The CDR3 has 16 amino acids. CDR1 SGDLS and CDR2 YYNGEE come from the germline V gene. V was pared by 3 bases and J by 4 bases, with 6 bases of the junction left unmatched. The CDR3 loop reads CASSAMGLAAYNEQFF. The CDR3 nucleotides are TGTGCCAGCAGCGCCATGGGACTAGCGGCATACAATGAGCAGTTCTTC.

The rearrangement links TRBV27 to TRBJ2-5; D ambiguous. V was pared by 5 bases and J by 4 bases, with 11 bases between. Germline CDR1 is MNHEY and CDR2 is SMNVEV (reference sequence). CDR3 length equals 13 residues. The CDR3 sequence is CASSRREGETQYF. CDR3 bases: TGTGCCAGCAGTCGCAGAGAAGGAGAGACCCAGTACTTC.

The chain links TRBV30 to TRBJ2-2, with 9 bases lining up with TRBD1. Germline V gene data show CDR1 as GTSNPN and CDR2 as SVGIG (reference sequence). The CDR3 is 16 amino acids. The V gene end was trimmed by 3 bases and the J gene end by 3 bases; junction bases not matched to a gene: 8. CDR3 loop: CAWSALGTGHTGELFF. Here the CDR3 DNA reads TGTGCCTGGAGCGCATTGGGGACAGGGCACACCGGGGAGCTGTTTTTT.

This sequence joins TRBV28 and TRBJ2-2; possible D gene TRBD2, 6 bases. The V and J ends lost 1 base and 5 bases respectively, with 11 bases between them. CDR1 MDHEN and CDR2 SYDVKM come from the germline V gene. This CDR3 spans 15 amino acids. CDR3 loop: CASSLFQGLTGELFF. The CDR3 DNA follows: TGTGCCAGCAGTTTATTCCAGGGACTGACCGGGGAGCTGTTTTTT.

The chain recombines TRBV9 with TRBJ1-3, with unresolved D. From germline, CDR1 is SGDLS and CDR2 YYNGEE. CDR3 length: 15 residues. Trimming left V 4 bases short and J 0 bases short, with 11 bases between. The CDR3 reads CASSSPGISGNTIYF. Here the CDR3 DNA reads TGTGCCAGCAGCTCTCCGGGGATCTCTGGAAACACCATATATTTT.

This chain uses TRBV30 with TRBJ2-7, with D possibly matching TRBD2 (6 bases). This CDR3 contains 13 residues. Deletions cut 5 bases from V and 3 bases from J, with 14 bases between. Looked up from germline, CDR1 is GTSNPN and CDR2 is SVGIG (reference sequence). In DNA form, the CDR3 reads TGTGCCTGGGCCTTGGGAGGAATCTACGAGCAGTACTTC. Translated, it gives CAWALGGIYEQYF.

This clone was recorded once. The chain carries TRBV7-2 and TRBJ2-7; no clear D gene. This CDR3 is built from 13 residues. Germline lookup yields CDR1 SGHTA and CDR2 FQGNSA. V lost 5 bases to trimming and J lost 5 bases, with 13 bases between them. DNA of the CDR3: TGTGCCAGCAGCATTAGTGTAGTCAACGAGCAGTACTTC. The encoded protein is CASSISVVNEQYF.

J is TRBJ1-5 and V is TRBV9; D possibly corresponds to TRBD1 (5 bases). From germline, CDR1 is SGDLS and CDR2 YYNGEE. The germline V and J ends were trimmed by 3 bases and 7 bases, with 11 bases remaining between them. The CDR3 runs to 13 residues. CDR3 nucleotides: TGTGCCAGCAGCGCGCAGGGCGCCCAGCCCCAGCATTTT. Its translation is CASSAQGAQPQHF.

This chain joins TRBV29-1 and TRBJ1-2; D unresolved. Germline values: CDR1 SQVTM, CDR2 ANQGSEA. This CDR3 is built from 10 residues. V lost 6 bases to trimming and J lost 4 bases, with 6 bases between them. The CDR3 spells CSVPIYGYTF. CDR3 nucleotides: TGCAGCGTACCGATCTATGGCTACACCTTC. Supplemented by reference TRBV29-1 and TRBJ1-2, the full variable domain reads SAVISQKPSRDICQRGTSLTIQCQVDSQVTMMFWYRQQPGQSLTLIATANQGSEATYESGFVIDKFPISRPNLTFSTLTVSNMSPEDSSIYLCSVPIYGYTFGSGTRLTVV.

The chain has TRBV7-9 and TRBJ2-7; D gene ambiguous. Germline V gene sequence: CDR1 SEHNR, CDR2 FQNEAQ (reference sequence). Trimming removed 3 bases at V and 3 bases at J, with 6 bases between. The CDR3 has 12 amino acids. The CDR3 reads CASSFDNYEQYF. The CDR3 coding sequence is TGTGCCAGCAGCTTTGACAACTACGAGCAGTACTTC.

The chain employs TRBV27 and TRBJ1-6; 9 bases align to TRBD1. The V gene end was trimmed by 6 bases and the J gene end by 14 bases; junction bases not matched to a gene: 11. This CDR3 region has 14 residues. Germline-derived CDR1 and CDR2 are MNHEY and SMNVEV (reference sequence). The CDR3 region is CASRRGQGSGSLHF. The CDR3 DNA is TGTGCCAGCAGAAGAGGACAGGGGAGCGGGTCCCTCCACTTT.

This clone was seen more than once but under ten times. V is TRBV4-3 and J is TRBJ1-6; maybe TRBD1 (6 bases). V shed 1 base and J shed 7 bases, with 14 bases lying between them. The length of the CDR3 is 16 residues. Looked up from germline, CDR1 is LGHNA and CDR2 is YSLEER. The CDR3 sequence is CASSQGYERGNSPLHF. The CDR3 DNA reads as TGCGCCAGCAGCCAAGGATATGAAAGGGGGAATTCACCCCTCCACTTT.

This clone was seen a handful of times. This chain joins TRBV7-8 and TRBJ2-4; TRBD1 agrees at 9 bases. With V trimmed by 5 bases and J by 8 bases, 7 bases remained unmatched. CDR3 length: 14 amino acids. The germline V gene has CDR1 SGHVS and CDR2 FQNEAQ. The CDR3 loop reads CASSQGQGRDIQYF. The CDR3 coding sequence is TGTGCCAGCAGCCAGGGACAGGGAAGGGACATTCAGTACTTC.

The chain links TRBV7-9 to TRBJ2-5; TRBD1 matches 7 bases. CDR1 is SEHNR, CDR2 FQNEAQ, per germline (reference sequence). Trimming took 4 bases from V and 4 from J; bases not matched to a gene: 12. The CDR3 totals 16 residues. DNA for the CDR3: TGTGCCAGCAGCTCGATGGACTTGGGACAGCGAGAGACCCAGTACTTC. It is translated as CASSSMDLGQRETQYF.

This chain joins TRBV14 and TRBJ2-3; the D is unclear. With 3 bases removed from V and 8 bases from J, the gap between germline ends came to 9 bases. Germline CDR1 is SGHDN and CDR2 is FVKESK. This CDR3 is 12 amino acids long. The CDR3 loop reads CASSQADITQYF. In nucleotides, the CDR3 is TGTGCCAGCAGCCAGGCTGATATTACGCAGTATTTT.

This chain joins TRBV30 and TRBJ2-3; perhaps TRBD2 as D (5 bases). Trimming left V 1 base short and J 1 base short, with 9 bases between. Germline-derived CDR1 and CDR2 are GTSNPN and SVGIG (reference sequence). This CDR3 contains 14 residues. CDR3 sequence (DNA): TGTGCCTGGAGTGACAGCGGCCGCACAGATACGCAGTATTTT. Translating it yields CAWSDSGRTDTQYF.

This clone was seen a few times. V is TRBV9 and J is TRBJ2-5, with TRBD2 matching 12 bases. The germline V gene encodes CDR1 SGDLS and CDR2 YYNGEE. Trimming at V came to 3 bases and at J to 5 bases, leaving 5 bases not matched to a gene. CDR3 size: 15 residues. The CDR3 coding sequence is TGTGCCAGCAGCGGGACTAGCGGGGTAGTCGAGACCCAGTACTTC. Translation gives CASSGTSGVVETQYF.

The chain uses TRBV28 and TRBJ2-7; 8 bases are a match to TRBD1. V dropped 4 bases and J dropped 3; count of bases not matched to a gene: 5. CDR1 is MDHEN, CDR2 SYDVKM, per germline. The CDR3 runs 14 residues. In nucleotides, the CDR3 is TGTGCCAGCAGTTCCATAGGACAGGGCTACGAGCAGTACTTC. The encoded protein is CASSSIGQGYEQYF.

V usage is TRBV28 and J usage is TRBJ2-5; 9 nucleotides match TRBD1. Germline V gene data show CDR1 as MDHEN and CDR2 as SYDVKM. The CDR3 is 16 amino acids. V lost 1 base, J lost 2 bases, and 5 bases stayed unmatched. CDR3 residues: CASSLYFGTGQETQYF. In DNA, the CDR3 is TGTGCCAGCAGTTTATATTTCGGGACAGGGCAAGAGACCCAGTACTTC.

This clone has a handful of counts. This chain links TRBV11-2 with TRBJ1-3; D is possibly TRBD1 (6 bases). The germline V gene has CDR1 SGHAT and CDR2 FQNNGV. Trimming removed 3 bases at V and 0 bases at J, with 12 bases between. The CDR3 contains 16 residues. CDR3 coding DNA: TGTGCCAGCAGCTTCGTACAGGGCTTCTCTGGAAACACCATATATTTT. Translated, it gives CASSFVQGFSGNTIYF.

The chain uses TRBV30 and TRBJ2-2, with TRBD2 as a possible D gene (6 bases). Between the trimmed V and J ends, which lost 1 base and 1 base, there was a span of 13 bases. The germline V gene has CDR1 GTSNPN and CDR2 SVGIG (reference sequence). This CDR3 is built from 16 residues. The CDR3 protein is CAWSGRTGENTGELFF. In DNA form, the CDR3 reads TGTGCCTGGAGTGGTAGAACGGGGGAGAACACCGGGGAGCTGTTTTTT.

V usage is TRBV7-9 and J usage is TRBJ1-6; the D gene is possibly TRBD1 (5 bases). CDR3 size: 12 residues. Germline V gene sequence: CDR1 SEHNR, CDR2 FQNEAQ (reference sequence). The V end lost 2 bases, the J end lost 14 bases, and 10 bases lay between the germline ends. CDR3 loop: CASSLPQGALHF. CDR3 coding DNA: TGTGCCAGCAGCTTACCTCAGGGAGCCCTCCACTTT. The full variable domain, in which reference TRBV7-9 and TRBJ1-6 provide the parts outside the CDR3, is DTGVSQNPRHKITKRGQNVTFRCDPISEHNRLYWYRQTLGQGPEFLTYFQNEAQLEKSRLLSDRFSAERPKGSFSTLEIQRTEQGDSAMYLCASSLPQGALHFGNGTRLTVT.

The chain uses TRBV7-2 and TRBJ2-4; TRBD1 might be the D (6 bases). Looked up from germline, CDR1 is SGHTA and CDR2 is FQGNSA. V was trimmed by 6 bases and J by 8 bases, leaving 20 bases between them. The CDR3 loop spans 15 amino acids. The CDR3 DNA sequence: TGTGCCAGCAGTCGGACAGTCTTACTCGCGGACATTCAGTACTTC. Protein product: CASSRTVLLADIQYF. Supplemented by reference TRBV7-2 and TRBJ2-4, the full variable domain reads GAGVSQSPSNKVTEKGKDVELRCDPISGHTALYWYRQSLGQGLEFLIYFQGNSAPDKSGLPSDRFSAERTGGSVSTLTIQRTQQEDSAVYLCASSRTVLLADIQYFGAGTRLSVL.